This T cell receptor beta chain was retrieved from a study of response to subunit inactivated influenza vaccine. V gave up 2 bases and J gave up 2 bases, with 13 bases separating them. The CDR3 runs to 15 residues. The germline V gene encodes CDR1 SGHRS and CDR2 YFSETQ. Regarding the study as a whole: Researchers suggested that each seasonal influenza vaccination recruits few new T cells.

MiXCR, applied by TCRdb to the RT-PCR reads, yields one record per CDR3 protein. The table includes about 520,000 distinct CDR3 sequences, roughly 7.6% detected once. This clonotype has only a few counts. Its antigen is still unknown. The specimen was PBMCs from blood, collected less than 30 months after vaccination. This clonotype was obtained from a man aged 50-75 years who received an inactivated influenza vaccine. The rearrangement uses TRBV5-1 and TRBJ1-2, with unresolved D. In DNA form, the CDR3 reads TGCGCCAGCAGCTTAGGAGGAGGCGGCAACTATGGCTACACCTTC. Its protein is CASSLGGGGNYGYTF.